Below are 18 T cell receptor beta chains sequenced from a single sample in a study of OX40 agonist ivuxolimab in advanced cancers. Clones were read by immunoSEQ multiplex PCR, and TCRdb kept only the in-frame ones, dropping some. The sample includes about 62,000 clones, roughly 85% of them seen just once. The sample consisted of CD4+ or CD8+ T cells sorted from blood, taken in a trial of the OX40 agonist ivuxolimab. These receptors all stem from an adult with an advanced solid tumor such as melanoma, head and neck, liver or kidney cancer.

The chain is built from TRBV5-4 and TRBJ1-6, with 8 bases identical to TRBD1. V lost 2 bases, J lost 6 bases, and 4 bases stayed unmatched. CDR1 and CDR2 (germline): SGHNT, YYREEE (reference sequence). The CDR3 loop spans 15 amino acids. The CDR3, as DNA: TGTGCCAGCAGCTTAGACAGGGGAAGTAATTCACCCCTCCACTTT. Amino acids: CASSLDRGSNSPLHF. Supplemented by reference TRBV5-4 and TRBJ1-6, the full variable domain reads ETGVTQSPTHLIKTRGQQVTLRCSSQSGHNTVSWYQQALGQGPQFIFQYYREEENGRGNFPPRFSGLQFPNYSSELNVNALELDDSALYLCASSLDRGSNSPLHFGNGTRLTVT.

CDR3 in DNA: TGTGCCAGCAGTTGGGCGAGGAGGGGCTCTGGAAACACCATATATTTT. It yields the protein CASSWARRGSGNTIYF. The V gene is TRBV28, the J gene TRBJ1-3; a possible D gene is TRBD1 (5 bases). Germline-derived CDR1 and CDR2 are MDHEN and SYDVKM. Trimming pared 4 bases from V and 0 bases from J, leaving 13 bases between. The CDR3 contains 16 residues.

V gene TRBV28 combines with J gene TRBJ1-2; TRBD1 matches at 8 bases. With 6 bases clipped from V and 5 bases from J, the junction kept 2 bases outside the gene matches. Germline values: CDR1 MDHEN, CDR2 SYDVKM. The CDR3 covers 12 residues. The CDR3: CASRTGGYGYTF. CDR3 DNA: TGTGCCAGCAGAACAGGGGGATATGGCTACACCTTC.

This chain connects TRBV27 to TRBJ2-1; 10 bases align to TRBD2. V trimming: 7 bases; J trimming: 10 bases; junction bases outside the gene matches: 13. Germline V gene data show CDR1 as MNHEY and CDR2 as SMNVEV (reference sequence). The CDR3 contains 15 residues. CDR3 in amino acids: CASINEREGRVEQFF. The CDR3 DNA reads TGTGCCAGCATAAACGAGCGGGAGGGCCGGGTAGAGCAGTTCTTC.

This chain joins TRBV7-6 and TRBJ2-2; TRBD2 matches at 8 bases. This CDR3 comprises 17 residues. V was pared by 5 bases and J by 0 bases, with 8 bases of the junction left unmatched. Germline loops: CDR1 SGHVS, CDR2 FNYEAQ. The CDR3 loop reads CASSLGLGLANTGELFF. Written as DNA, the CDR3 is TGTGCCAGCAGCCTAGGACTGGGACTAGCGAACACCGGGGAGCTGTTTTTT.

The chain couples TRBV9 to TRBJ2-1, with TRBD2 matching over 9 bases. CDR1 is SGDLS and CDR2 is YYNGEE in the germline V gene. The V gene end was trimmed by 2 bases and the J gene end by 5 bases; junction bases not matched to a gene: 5. This CDR3 is 15 amino acids long. CDR3 nucleotides: TGTGCCAGCAGCGTCGGGACTAGCCTCAACAATGAGCAGTTCTTC. Its translation is CASSVGTSLNNEQFF.

This clone is judged medium-sized. The sample contains more than one DNA sequence encoding this CDR3. The gene calls are TRBV30 and TRBJ2-5; maybe TRBD1 (6 bases). Germline CDR1 is GTSNPN and CDR2 is SVGIG (reference sequence). V lost 1 base and J 5 bases, leaving 11 bases between the germline ends. The CDR3 runs 13 residues. The CDR3 coding sequence is TGTGCCTGGAGTGCAGGGGTAGGCGAGACCCAGTACTTC. Translated, it gives CAWSAGVGETQYF.

The rearrangement uses TRBV19 and TRBJ2-3, with 7 bases lining up with TRBD2. Germline CDR1 and CDR2: LNHDA and SQIVND (reference sequence). The trim removed 6 bases at V and 0 bases at J, leaving 9 bases unmatched. The CDR3 covers 16 residues. The CDR3 sequence is CASSQDLGGSTDTQYF. Written as DNA, the CDR3 is TGTGCCAGTAGCCAAGACTTGGGGGGGAGCACAGATACGCAGTATTTT.

This clone came up once. The chain has TRBV5-5 and TRBJ2-2; maybe TRBD1 (5 bases). This CDR3 spans 15 amino acids. Germline values: CDR1 SGHKS, CDR2 YYEKEE (reference sequence). The V end lost 4 bases, the J end lost 4 bases, and 14 bases lay between the germline ends. This CDR3 reads CASSVDTRSTGELFF. The CDR3 DNA is TGTGCCAGCAGCGTGGACACCCGGAGCACCGGGGAGCTGTTTTTT.

The chain couples TRBV25-1 to TRBJ1-4; maybe TRBD1 (5 bases). The CDR3 has 15 residues. V dropped 5 bases and J dropped 8 bases, with 18 bases sitting between them. CDR1 and CDR2 (germline): MGHDK, SYGVNS. Written as DNA, the CDR3 is TGTGCCAGCAGTCCTTCCCCGCAGGGCTACGAAAAACTGTTTTTT. As protein: CASSPSPQGYEKLFF.

The genes are TRBV2 and TRBJ2-5; D is unresolved. Trimming took 2 bases from V and 4 from J, leaving 8 bases between them. CDR1 and CDR2 (germline): SNHLY, FYNNEI. The CDR3 is 13 amino acids. CDR3 in DNA: TGTGCCAGCAGTGAACTCTTTGCAGAGACCCAGTACTTC. It specifies CASSELFAETQYF.

The CDR3 DNA follows: TGTGCCAGCAGTGACAATAACTATGGCTACACCTTC. It translates to CASSDNNYGYTF. The genes are TRBV2 and TRBJ1-2; D ambiguous. V was clipped by 3 bases and J by 1 base, with 3 bases between them. The CDR3 consists of 12 residues. CDR1 SNHLY and CDR2 FYNNEI come from the germline V gene.

The count of this clone is one. CDR3 in amino acids: CASSLATGLNWDEQYF. The CDR3, as DNA: TGTGCCAGCAGCTTGGCCACGGGACTAAACTGGGACGAGCAGTACTTC. The chain recombines TRBV5-4 with TRBJ2-7; TRBD2 aligns across 7 bases. Trimming removed 0 bases from V and 5 bases from J; junction bases left unmatched: 11. Germline values: CDR1 SGHNT, CDR2 YYREEE (reference sequence). There are 16 residues in the CDR3.

In the case of this clone: A read error may explain this, as a much larger clone is one base away. V and J are TRBV19 and TRBJ1-2, with D unclear. CDR3 length: 17 amino acids. The V end lost 4 bases, the J end lost 5 bases, and 23 bases lay between the germline ends. Germline CDR1 LNHDA, CDR2 SQIVND (reference sequence). This CDR3 reads CASSTPPNSPPGYGYTF. The CDR3 coding sequence is TGTGCCAGTAGTACGCCCCCGAACAGCCCTCCGGGGTATGGCTACACCTTC.

V usage is TRBV19 and J usage is TRBJ1-2; 9 nucleotides align to TRBD1. V lost 7 bases, J lost 4 bases, and 10 bases stayed unmatched. The length of the CDR3 is 15 residues. Germline lookup yields CDR1 LNHDA and CDR2 SQIVND (reference sequence). The CDR3 sequence: CASTLGQGQGYGYTF. The CDR3 nucleotides are TGTGCCAGTACCTTAGGACAGGGGCAAGGCTATGGCTACACCTTC.

The V call is TRBV5-1, the J call TRBJ2-4; no firm D call. The V end was cut by 0 bases, the J end by 3 bases, with 7 bases between. Germline V gives CDR1 SGHRS, CDR2 YFSETQ. This CDR3 region has 14 residues. CDR3 loop: CASSLESGKNIQYF. The CDR3 nucleotides read TGCGCCAGCAGCTTGGAATCGGGCAAAAACATTCAGTACTTC.

V is TRBV2 and J is TRBJ1-2; D remains ambiguous. The CDR3 runs 15 residues. Deletions cut 3 bases from V and 8 bases from J, with 19 bases between. Germline V CDR1 and CDR2: SNHLY, FYNNEI. The CDR3, as DNA: TGTGCCAGCAGTGAGGTGGGAGGTCCGTTTAGGGGCTACACCTTC. As protein: CASSEVGGPFRGYTF.

The chain joins TRBV19 to TRBJ1-5, with D possibly TRBD1 on 6 matching bases. Germline assignment: CDR1 LNHDA and CDR2 SQIVND (reference sequence). The CDR3 has 13 amino acids. V lost 5 bases, J lost 7 bases, and 12 bases lay in between. The chain's CDR3 is CASSPQGTQPQHF. The CDR3 nucleotides read TGTGCCAGTAGTCCTCAGGGGACCCAGCCCCAGCATTTT.